These 30 T cell receptor beta chains were all obtained from the same sample, sequenced in a study of technical replicates of blood from a handful of donors. The assay was immunoSEQ multiplex PCR, and TCRdb's table has in-frame clones only and misses some. The sample shows approximately 75,000 clones, around 97% of them seen only once. Sequencing input: T cells isolated from PBMCs. The receptors come from a human donor in good health.

This clone showed up just once. The chain uses TRBV10-1 and TRBJ2-1; 7 bases fit TRBD2. The junction had 8 bases not matched to a gene; V was cut back by 3 bases and J by 6 bases. This CDR3 region has 15 residues. Germline V gene sequence: CDR1 WNHNN, CDR2 SYGVQD (reference sequence). For the CDR3, the DNA is TGCGCCAGCAGTGACGTGACTAGCTTCAGCAATGAGCAGTTCTTC. This encodes CASSDVTSFSNEQFF.

This rearrangement joins TRBV13 to TRBJ1-4; tentatively, D is TRBD1 (6 bases). Germline V gene sequence: CDR1 PRHDT, CDR2 FYEKMQ (reference sequence). The CDR3 has 15 amino acids. Trimming left V 3 bases short and J 6 bases short, with 14 bases between. The CDR3 region is CASSFGTGLHEKLFF. DNA for the CDR3: TGTGCCAGCAGCTTTGGTACAGGGTTACATGAAAAACTGTTTTTT.

This rearrangement joins TRBV25-1 to TRBJ1-3; D is unclear. Deletions cut 0 bases from V and 0 bases from J, with 12 bases between. The CDR3 spans 17 residues. Germline loops: CDR1 MGHDK, CDR2 SYGVNS. Written as DNA, the CDR3 is TGTGCCAGCAGTGAATATTCAGGAACGTACTCTGGAAACACCATATATTTT. Translation: CASSEYSGTYSGNTIYF.

As regards this clone: The sample carries other DNA sequences with the same CDR3. The chain employs TRBV7-9 and TRBJ1-1, with D uncertain. The CDR3 totals 10 residues. The V gene lost 5 bases and the J gene lost 7 bases, with 5 bases spanning the gap. CDR1 is SEHNR and CDR2 is FQNEAQ in the germline V gene (reference sequence). As DNA, the CDR3 is TGTGCCAGCAGCCGAGGTGAAGCTTTCTTT. Amino acid sequence: CASSRGEAFF.

The chain has TRBV7-6 and TRBJ2-3, with D possibly matching TRBD2 (6 bases). The CDR3 length is 17 residues. The germline V and J ends were trimmed by 3 bases and 0 bases, with 16 bases remaining between them. Germline V gene sequence: CDR1 SGHVS, CDR2 FNYEAQ. The chain's CDR3 is CASSFPGGGGSTDTQYF. For the CDR3, the DNA is TGTGCCAGCAGCTTCCCCGGGGGTGGGGGTAGCACAGATACGCAGTATTTT.

The CDR3 bases are TGTGCCAGCAGCGTCTCTCCGGGGGGGAAAAGAGGGACCGGGGAGCTGTTTTTT. It codes for CASSVSPGGKRGTGELFF. The gene calls are TRBV9 and TRBJ2-2, with 8 nucleotides matching TRBD2. This CDR3 comprises 18 residues. V trimming: 2 bases; J trimming: 5 bases; junction bases outside the gene matches: 14. Per germline, CDR1 SGDLS and CDR2 YYNGEE.

The genes are TRBV4-1 and TRBJ2-5; D might be TRBD2 (6 bases). The CDR3 runs to 14 residues. Germline CDR1 reads MGHRA; CDR2 reads YSYEKL. V dropped 2 bases and J dropped 4 bases, with 11 bases sitting between them. Written as DNA, the CDR3 is TGCGCCAGCAGCCAAAGACGGGGGACAGAGACCCAGTACTTC. Residues: CASSQRRGTETQYF.

CDR3 bases: TGTGCCAGCAGCGGGGGGACTAGCGACTACAATGAGCAGTTCTTC. Translated, it gives CASSGGTSDYNEQFF. The chain uses TRBV5-4 and TRBJ2-1; 10 bases agree with TRBD2. The germline gives CDR1 SGHNT, CDR2 YYREEE (reference sequence). J was trimmed by 3 bases and V by 4 bases; bases with no gene match: 4. The CDR3 extends over 15 amino acids.

This clone was picked up one time. The rearrangement uses TRBV9 and TRBJ1-1; D is possibly TRBD1 (5 bases). V was shortened by 5 bases and J by 3 bases, with 20 bases between the two germline ends. CDR1 and CDR2 (germline): SGDLS, YYNGEE. CDR3 size: 16 residues. CDR3 amino acids: CASRAPQDYGYTEAFF. The CDR3 region has the DNA TGTGCCAGCAGGGCTCCACAGGACTACGGGTACACTGAAGCTTTCTTT. Variable domain in full (rest from reference TRBV9 and TRBJ1-1): DSGVTQTPKHLITATGQRVTLRCSPRSGDLSVYWYQQSLDQGLQFLIQYYNGEERAKGNILERFSAQQFPDLHSELNLSSLELGDSALYFCASRAPQDYGYTEAFFGQGTRLTVV.

The chain joins TRBV9 to TRBJ2-5; 14 bases map to TRBD2. V was pared by 4 bases and J by 7 bases, with 9 bases of the junction left unmatched. The germline gives CDR1 SGDLS, CDR2 YYNGEE. This CDR3 has 16 amino acids. The chain's CDR3 is CASSFGTSGRSGTQYF. The DNA of the CDR3 is TGTGCCAGCAGCTTCGGGACTAGCGGGAGATCGGGGACCCAGTACTTC.

J is TRBJ1-6 and V is TRBV12-2; TRBD1, the D gene given by the table, was not confirmed from the DNA. TRBV12-2 is tagged as a pseudogene. The CDR3 extends over 20 amino acids. CDR3 amino acids: CASRFTSRDRVGSYNSPLHF. DNA for the CDR3: TGTGCAAGTCGCTTCACTAGCAGGGACAGGGTCGGGTCCTATAATTCACCCCTCCACTTT.

V and J are TRBV5-1 and TRBJ2-3, with 7 bases matching TRBD1. Germline V gives CDR1 SGHRS, CDR2 YFSETQ. The length of the CDR3 is 17 residues. The J segment lost 2 bases and the V segment lost 0 bases, leaving 9 bases of the junction unmatched. The CDR3 sequence: CASSLGFLKGATDTQYF. CDR3 nucleotides: TGCGCCAGCAGCTTGGGGTTCTTAAAGGGGGCCACAGATACGCAGTATTTT. Complete variable domain (other parts from reference TRBV5-1 and TRBJ2-3): KAGVTQTPRYLIKTRGQQVTLSCSPISGHRSVSWYQQTPGQGLQFLFEYFSETQRNKGNFPGRFSGRQFSNSRSEMNVSTLELGDSALYLCASSLGFLKGATDTQYFGPGTRLTVL.

This clone was found once. This chain links TRBV28 with TRBJ1-5; 7 bases line up with TRBD1. The germline CDR1 and CDR2 sequences are MDHEN and SYDVKM. The CDR3 length is 17 residues. Trimming at V came to 2 bases and at J to 0 bases, leaving 7 bases not matched to a gene. For the CDR3, the DNA is TGTGCCAGCAGTTTAGTTAGGGGGCCCTATAGCAATCAGCCCCAGCATTTT. Protein: CASSLVRGPYSNQPQHF.

The rearrangement uses TRBV5-1 and TRBJ2-5; 8 bases align to TRBD2. Germline V gene sequence: CDR1 SGHRS, CDR2 YFSETQ. This CDR3 contains 18 residues. V shed 0 bases, J shed 5 bases, and the junction held 15 bases outside the gene matches. The CDR3 DNA follows: TGCGCCAGCAGCTTGGAGGGTACCGGGGGGGCCGGTCAGGAGACCCAGTACTTC. It codes for CASSLEGTGGAGQETQYF.

J is TRBJ1-1 and V is TRBV6-1; D is undetermined. The germline gives CDR1 MNHNS, CDR2 SASEGT. CDR3 length: 14 residues. The V and J ends lost 7 bases and 5 bases respectively, with 17 bases between them. CDR3 sequence: CASKFRGLGTEAFF. In DNA form, the CDR3 reads TGTGCCAGCAAATTTCGAGGGTTGGGAACTGAAGCTTTCTTT.

The chain employs TRBV6-1 and TRBJ1-1; D gene ambiguous. CDR3 length: 11 residues. Germline V CDR1 and CDR2: MNHNS, SASEGT. The germline V and J ends were trimmed by 9 bases and 1 base, with 6 bases remaining between them. CDR3 protein: CASFRNTEAFF. The CDR3 region has the DNA TGTGCCAGTTTTAGGAACACTGAAGCTTTCTTT.

This clone was seen only once. The J gene is TRBJ2-7, the V gene TRBV7-9, with TRBD2 matching 8 bases. With V trimmed by 5 bases and J by 5 bases, 11 bases remained unmatched. The CDR3 length is 15 residues. CDR1 SEHNR and CDR2 FQNEAQ come from the germline V gene (reference sequence). CDR3 in amino acids: CASSLYSGSSHEQYF. The DNA for the CDR3 is TGTGCCAGCAGCCTTTACAGCGGGAGTTCCCACGAGCAGTACTTC.

The chain uses TRBV28 and TRBJ1-6, with D perhaps matching TRBD1 (6 bases). The length of the CDR3 is 17 residues. Germline CDR1 MDHEN, CDR2 SYDVKM. Trimming left V 3 bases short and J 7 bases short, with 19 bases between. CDR3 protein: CASSFGRGTGNNSPLHF. In nucleotides, the CDR3 is TGTGCCAGCAGTTTTGGTCGGGGAACAGGGAACAATTCACCCCTCCACTTT. Based on the CDR3 plus reference TRBV28 and TRBJ1-6, the full variable domain is DVKVTQSSRYLVKRTGEKVFLECVQDMDHENMFWYRQDPGLGLRLIYFSYDVKMKEKGDIPEGYSVSREKKERFSLILESASTNQTSMYLCASSFGRGTGNNSPLHFGNGTRLTVT.

The chain carries TRBV7-2 and TRBJ2-7; D uncertain. Trimming removed 5 bases from V and 10 bases from J, with 18 bases in between. Germline loops: CDR1 SGHTA, CDR2 FQGNSA. CDR3 length equals 13 residues. The CDR3 region has the DNA TGTGCCAGCAGCACCAACAGTTGGTCTACACAGTACTTC. It translates to CASSTNSWSTQYF.

The V and J genes are TRBV4-1 and TRBJ2-7; 8 bases match TRBD2. The CDR3 is 14 residues long. With V trimmed by 0 bases and J by 7 bases, 5 bases remained unmatched. The germline gives CDR1 MGHRA, CDR2 YSYEKL. The CDR3 spells CASSQEAGGSEQYF. In nucleotides, the CDR3 is TGCGCCAGCAGCCAAGAGGCGGGAGGTTCTGAGCAGTACTTC.

The V and J genes are TRBV5-1 and TRBJ2-7; 9 bases fit TRBD2. V shed 7 bases, J shed 3 bases, and the junction held 14 bases outside the gene matches. This CDR3 comprises 16 residues. Germline lookup yields CDR1 SGHRS and CDR2 YFSETQ. CDR3 residues: CASQRGDVLSYYEQYF. The CDR3 coding sequence is TGCGCCAGCCAGCGGGGGGATGTCCTTTCCTACTACGAGCAGTACTTC.

The chain carries TRBV10-3 and TRBJ1-5; D unclear. Germline V CDR1 and CDR2: ENHRY, SYGVKD. Trimming left V 2 bases short and J 9 bases short, with 14 bases between. The length of the CDR3 is 14 residues. The DNA for the CDR3 is TGTGCCATCAGTGAGGTTCAGGCCATCTTGCCCCAGCATTTT. Translation gives CAISEVQAILPQHF.

V is TRBV7-2 and J is TRBJ1-2, with 7 positions matching TRBD1. Trimming at V came to 5 bases and at J to 4 bases, leaving 10 bases not matched to a gene. The V gene's germline CDR1 is SGHTA and CDR2 FQGNSA. The CDR3 spans 15 residues. CDR3 nucleotide sequence: TGTGCCAGCAGCCCGGGACAGCCCGGTAGCTATGGCTACACCTTC. Translated: CASSPGQPGSYGYTF. Based on the CDR3 plus reference TRBV7-2 and TRBJ1-2, the full variable domain is GAGVSQSPSNKVTEKGKDVELRCDPISGHTALYWYRQSLGQGLEFLIYFQGNSAPDKSGLPSDRFSAERTGGSVSTLTIQRTQQEDSAVYLCASSPGQPGSYGYTFGSGTRLTVV.

The chain uses TRBV7-9 and TRBJ2-3, with D tentatively TRBD1 (5 bases). V lost 8 bases and J lost 6, with 9 bases in between. Looked up from germline, CDR1 is SEHNR and CDR2 is FQNEAQ (reference sequence). CDR3 size: 11 residues. The CDR3 reads CASLKGDTQYF. CDR3 DNA: TGTGCCAGCCTCAAGGGGGATACGCAGTATTTT.

The chain recombines TRBV7-9 with TRBJ1-3; maybe TRBD1 (6 bases). Trimming cost V 1 base and J 3 bases, with 19 bases left between them. There are 18 residues in the CDR3. CDR1 and CDR2 (germline): SEHNR, FQNEAQ (reference sequence). The DNA for the CDR3 is TGTGCCAGCAGCTTAGGGAGTTTGCAGGGGAAGAGTGGAAACACCATATATTTT. This translates into CASSLGSLQGKSGNTIYF.

The genes are TRBV5-1 and TRBJ1-2; 9 bases are shared with TRBD1. With 1 base clipped from V and 4 bases from J, the junction kept 8 bases outside the gene matches. This CDR3 has 16 amino acids. Germline-derived CDR1 and CDR2 are SGHRS and YFSETQ. CDR3 sequence: CASSLLRTGEGYGYTF. CDR3 bases: TGCGCCAGCAGCTTGTTAAGGACAGGGGAGGGCTATGGCTACACCTTC.

The rearrangement joins TRBV28 to TRBJ2-7, with 11 bases fitting TRBD2. This CDR3 is built from 14 residues. In germline, CDR1 is MDHEN, CDR2 SYDVKM. V was pared by 7 bases and J by 3 bases, with 5 bases of the junction left unmatched. CDR3: CASTPGTSGYEQYF. In DNA form, the CDR3 reads TGTGCCAGCACTCCCGGGACTAGCGGCTACGAGCAGTACTTC.

The chain recombines TRBV19 with TRBJ1-1; possible D gene TRBD1, 5 bases. Germline V CDR1 and CDR2: LNHDA, SQIVND (reference sequence). The CDR3 is 14 residues long. Trimming cost V 3 bases and J 1 base, with 9 bases left between them. CDR3 loop: CASSIVGGNTEAFF. CDR3 nucleotides: TGTGCCAGTAGTATCGTGGGGGGGAACACTGAAGCTTTCTTT.

Only a few counts were recorded for this clone. The V gene is TRBV5-1, the J gene TRBJ2-7; D gene unclear. Germline V gives CDR1 SGHRS, CDR2 YFSETQ. V dropped 1 base and J dropped 5 bases, with 10 bases sitting between them. There are 13 residues in the CDR3. The CDR3 coding sequence is TGCGCCAGCAGCTTGTCTGGGCCCAACGAGCAGTACTTC. This sequence encodes CASSLSGPNEQYF.

Only one count was recorded for this clone. The J gene is TRBJ2-1, the V gene TRBV13; D might be TRBD2 (5 bases). The CDR3 loop spans 13 amino acids. Germline CDR1 and CDR2: PRHDT and FYEKMQ (reference sequence). Trimming stripped 6 bases from V and 4 bases from J, with 10 bases between. Here the CDR3 DNA reads TGTGCCAGCAGACGCTCGGGGTACAATGAGCAGTTCTTC. Its protein product is CASRRSGYNEQFF.